This T cell receptor (beta chain) originates from a study of shared clonotypes between healthy human individuals. The CDR3 is 15 residues long. The germline CDR1 and CDR2 sequences are SGHKS and YYEKEE (reference sequence). V was pared by 0 bases and J by 0 bases, with 10 bases between. The authors loaded roughly 200 ng DNA, roughly 27,000 T cell genomes, into sorted-subset replicate PCRs. Measured with immunoSEQ multiplex PCR; TCRdb has only the in-frame clones, and not every one. The sample has roughly 520,000 clones, 95% to 97% seen once. Turning to this clone: The antigen is unknown.

General study results and limits: A generally larger estimated richness was seen in naive subsets than in memory subsets.

CD4+ cells were split into CD45RA+ naive and CD45RA-negative memory subsets. The chain employs TRBV5-5 and TRBJ2-7; a weak D match, TRBD1 (5 bases). This receptor was obtained from a young woman in good health. Sequenced input: naive CD4+ T cells sorted from blood. Subset described: CD45RA+ positively selected. CDR3 coding DNA: TGTGCCAGCAGCTTGGCCAGGGCGAGCTCCTACGAGCAGTACTTC. Its translation: CASSLARASSYEQYF.